Following are 27 T cell receptor beta chains from one sample sequenced in a study of shared clonotypes between healthy human individuals. The table came from immunoSEQ multiplex PCR; TCRdb's copy has only in-frame clones and leaves some out. The table has 950,000 to 1,300,000 clones, around 75% seen once. Sequencing input: memory CD4+ T cells sorted from blood. Subset meaning: CD45RA-negative fraction. Receptor source: a man between 18 and 29 years old in good health.

Worth noting for this clone: Other nucleotide sequences in the sample specify the same CDR3. The chain carries TRBV6-6 and TRBJ1-1; TRBD1 might be the D (6 bases). V was shortened by 1 base and J by 5 bases, with 11 bases between the two germline ends. The CDR3 is made up of 14 amino acids. Germline V gene sequence: CDR1 MNHNY, CDR2 SVGAGI (reference sequence). The CDR3 nucleotides read TGTGCCAGCAGTTACTTACAGGGACGAACTGAAGCTTTCTTT. Its protein is CASSYLQGRTEAFF.

The V gene is TRBV6-1, the J gene TRBJ1-4; D is undetermined. V lost 7 bases and J 7 bases, leaving 13 bases between the germline ends. The CDR3 sequence is 13 residues long. Germline-derived CDR1 and CDR2 are MNHNS and SASEGT. The CDR3 spells CASNPRPREKLFF. CDR3 in DNA: TGTGCCAGCAACCCCCGCCCTCGTGAAAAACTGTTTTTT.

This clone occurred a few times. The chain joins TRBV2 to TRBJ2-7; D remains ambiguous. The germline V and J ends were trimmed by 4 bases and 3 bases, with 7 bases remaining between them. The CDR3 is made up of 12 amino acids. The germline V gene encodes CDR1 SNHLY and CDR2 FYNNEI. Written as DNA, the CDR3 is TGTGCCAGCAGTGTGGTCGGCTACGAGCAGTACTTC. It is translated as CASSVVGYEQYF.

As to this clone: Other DNA sequences in this specimen translate into the identical CDR3. This sequence joins TRBV7-2 and TRBJ2-7, with no clear D. CDR1 and CDR2 from the germline V gene are SGHTA and FQGNSA. The CDR3 runs to 14 residues. V lost 0 bases, J lost 0 bases, and 6 bases lay in between. The CDR3 coding sequence is TGTGCCAGCAGCTTAGCTCCTGACTCCTACGAGCAGTACTTC. It is translated as CASSLAPDSYEQYF.

V usage is TRBV7-2 and J usage is TRBJ2-3; D is ambiguous. This CDR3 is built from 16 residues. V was trimmed by 6 bases and J by 8 bases, leaving 24 bases between them. Germline V gene data show CDR1 as SGHTA and CDR2 as FQGNSA. CDR3 residues: CASSFGPPALDGTQYF. The CDR3 DNA reads TGTGCCAGCAGTTTCGGGCCGCCCGCGCTTGATGGTACGCAGTATTTT.

As to this clone: The sample carries other DNA sequences with the same CDR3. The chain is built from TRBV18 and TRBJ2-5; maybe TRBD1 (6 bases). Germline assignment: CDR1 KGHSH and CDR2 LQKENI. CDR3 size: 13 residues. Between the trimmed V and J ends, which lost 4 bases and 2 bases, there was a span of 8 bases. CDR3 in amino acids: CASSRTAQETQYF. CDR3 nucleotide sequence: TGTGCCAGCTCACGGACAGCTCAAGAGACCCAGTACTTC.

The chain carries TRBV19 and TRBJ1-5; D possibly corresponds to TRBD1 (5 bases). Germline loops: CDR1 LNHDA, CDR2 SQIVND (reference sequence). The V end lost 5 bases, the J end lost 9 bases, and 20 bases lay between the germline ends. CDR3 length: 15 residues. In nucleotides, the CDR3 is TGTGCCAGTAGTGACTCGGGACTCTCTTTTTTGCCCCAGCATTTT. This translates into CASSDSGLSFLPQHF.

The rearrangement uses TRBV6-5 and TRBJ1-2; 12 bases agree with TRBD1. The V segment lost 8 bases and the J segment 7 bases; nucleotides outside the gene matches: 2. The CDR3 has 12 amino acids. Germline CDR1 MNHEY, CDR2 SVGAGI. The CDR3 nucleotides are TGTGCCAGCGGGACAGGGGGCTCTGGCTACACCTTC. Protein: CASGTGGSGYTF.

The chain is built from TRBV5-1 and TRBJ1-3; D is perhaps TRBD1 (6 bases). V lost 4 bases, J lost 1 base, and 12 bases lay in between. Germline values: CDR1 SGHRS, CDR2 YFSETQ. The CDR3 extends over 15 amino acids. The CDR3 bases are TGCGCCAGCAGCCCCCTACAGGGATCTGGAAACACCATATATTTT. This codes for CASSPLQGSGNTIYF.

Comment on this clone: Other nucleotide sequences in the sample specify the same CDR3. The chain joins TRBV11-2 to TRBJ2-7, with D uncertain. V was cut by 4 bases and J by 3 bases, with 4 bases left in between. Germline loops: CDR1 SGHAT, CDR2 FQNNGV. The CDR3 extends over 11 amino acids. CDR3 nucleotides: TGTGCCAGCAGCTCGTTCTACGAGCAGTACTTC. Amino acid sequence: CASSSFYEQYF. Supplemented by reference TRBV11-2 and TRBJ2-7, the full variable domain reads EAGVAQSPRYKIIEKRQSVAFWCNPISGHATLYWYQQILGQGPKLLIQFQNNGVVDDSQLPKDRFSAERLKGVDSTLKIQPAKLEDSAVYLCASSSFYEQYFGPGTRLTVT.

The chain recombines TRBV12-5 with TRBJ2-4, with 7 bases fitting TRBD1. With 5 bases clipped from V and 1 base from J, the junction kept 5 bases outside the gene matches. The CDR3 consists of 15 residues. Per germline, CDR1 LGHNT and CDR2 FRNRAP. CDR3 in amino acids: CASGTTQGAKNIQYF. For the CDR3, the DNA is TGTGCTAGTGGTACTACACAGGGGGCCAAAAACATTCAGTACTTC.

The chain links TRBV7-2 to TRBJ2-3, with 9 bases that match TRBD2. This CDR3 is 15 amino acids long. The trim removed 2 bases at V and 3 bases at J, leaving 3 bases unmatched. Germline lookup yields CDR1 SGHTA and CDR2 FQGNSA. The CDR3 spells CASSLRRGGTDTQYF. In DNA, the CDR3 is TGTGCCAGCAGCTTAAGGCGGGGGGGGACAGATACGCAGTATTTT.

This clone showed up many times. V gene TRBV2 combines with J gene TRBJ2-5; maybe TRBD2 (5 bases). V was cut by 6 bases and J by 7 bases, with 9 bases left in between. CDR3 length: 11 residues. CDR1 and CDR2 (germline): SNHLY, FYNNEI. CDR3 nucleotides: TGTGCCAGCAGGCGCGAGGGGACCCAGTACTTC. It encodes CASRREGTQYF. Filled out from reference TRBV2 and TRBJ2-5, the complete variable domain reads EPEVTQTPSHQVTQMGQEVILRCVPISNHLYFYWYRQILGQKVEFLVSFYNNEISEKSEIFDDQFSVERPDGSNFTLKIRSTKLEDSAMYFCASRREGTQYFGPGTRLLVL.

The chain uses TRBV10-3 and TRBJ2-3; TRBD1 is a possible D gene (6 bases). In germline, CDR1 is ENHRY, CDR2 SYGVKD. Trimming took 6 bases from V and 6 from J, leaving 7 bases between them. The CDR3 has 11 amino acids. The CDR3 region is CAIRQGDTQYF. The CDR3, as DNA: TGTGCCATCAGACAGGGCGATACGCAGTATTTT.

Comment on this clone: Different DNA sequences within this sample yield the same CDR3. The chain has TRBV2 and TRBJ1-2; 10 bases are shared with TRBD1. CDR1 is SNHLY and CDR2 is FYNNEI in the germline V gene. The V segment lost 6 bases and the J segment 8 bases; nucleotides outside the gene matches: 6. This CDR3 comprises 13 residues. The DNA of the CDR3 is TGTGCCAGCAGCGAGGGGACAGGGGTCGGCTACACCTTC. This translates into CASSEGTGVGYTF.

The chain uses TRBV30 and TRBJ1-2; D is unresolved. Germline-derived CDR1 and CDR2 are GTSNPN and SVGIG (reference sequence). The CDR3 totals 15 residues. Trimming left V 4 bases short and J 2 bases short, with 17 bases between. CDR3 sequence: CAWTPVAGYNYGYTF. The CDR3 coding sequence is TGTGCCTGGACCCCGGTTGCAGGTTACAACTATGGCTACACCTTC.

The chain has TRBV30 and TRBJ2-3; D may match TRBD1 or TRBD2 (5 bases each). Germline V lookup: CDR1 GTSNPN, CDR2 SVGIG (reference sequence). The V and J ends lost 4 bases and 10 bases respectively, with 15 bases between them. This CDR3 is 12 amino acids long. For the CDR3, the DNA is TGTGCCTGGATGCCCTTGGGGGTTCCGCAGTATTTT. Residues: CAWMPLGVPQYF. Full variable domain (rest looked up from reference TRBV30 and TRBJ2-3): SQTIHQWPATLVQPVGSPLSLECTVEGTSNPNLYWYRQAAGRGLQLLFYSVGIGQISSEVPQNLSASRPQDRQFILSSKKLLLSDSGFYLCAWMPLGVPQYFGPGTRLTVL.

The chain links TRBV5-1 to TRBJ1-2; 8 bases align to TRBD1. Trimming took 2 bases from V and 1 from J; bases not matched to a gene: 7. CDR3 length: 16 amino acids. CDR1 and CDR2 from the germline V gene are SGHRS and YFSETQ. The CDR3 protein is CASSFGDRGLNYGYTF. The CDR3 region has the DNA TGCGCCAGCAGCTTCGGAGACAGGGGACTTAACTATGGCTACACCTTC.

The chain has TRBV2 and TRBJ1-5; D unclear. V was pared by 0 bases and J by 11 bases, with 17 bases between. The CDR3 extends over 15 amino acids. The germline CDR1 and CDR2 sequences are SNHLY and FYNNEI. The CDR3 spells CASSEAGQSREAQHF. CDR3 in DNA: TGTGCCAGCAGTGAAGCTGGGCAGTCCCGTGAGGCCCAGCATTTT.

This clone was counted many times. This chain connects TRBV5-8 to TRBJ2-3, with 9 positions matching TRBD1. The CDR3 is 18 residues long. Germline lookup yields CDR1 SGHTS and CDR2 YDEGEE. Trimming removed 1 base from V and 5 bases from J; junction bases left unmatched: 14. The CDR3 DNA follows: TGTGCCAGCAGCTTGTATGTTAGTGGGGTGACAGGGGGAGATACGCAGTATTTT. It yields the protein CASSLYVSGVTGGDTQYF.

V and J are TRBV19 and TRBJ2-6; 10 bases agree with TRBD1. Looked up from germline, CDR1 is LNHDA and CDR2 is SQIVND (reference sequence). J lost 2 bases, V lost 6 bases, and 10 bases had no gene match. The CDR3 loop spans 18 amino acids. The CDR3, as DNA: TGTGCCAGTAGCCTGGGACAGGGGACCTCTACTGGGGCCAACGTCCTGACTTTC. It yields the protein CASSLGQGTSTGANVLTF. Based on the CDR3 plus reference TRBV19 and TRBJ2-6, the full variable domain is DGGITQSPKYLFRKEGQNVTLSCEQNLNHDAMYWYRQDPGQGLRLIYYSQIVNDFQKGDIAEGYSVSREKKESFPLTVTSAQKNPTAFYLCASSLGQGTSTGANVLTFGAGSRLTVL.

This clone was detected once. The J gene is TRBJ2-7, the V gene TRBV19; no clear D gene. The CDR3 sequence is 15 residues long. Germline values: CDR1 LNHDA, CDR2 SQIVND (reference sequence). V lost 5 bases and J lost 6, with 20 bases in between. In nucleotides, the CDR3 is TGTGCCAGTAGTTACTGGGCCAATGGAGAAGGCGAGCAGTACTTC. This sequence encodes CASSYWANGEGEQYF.

The V gene is TRBV6-5, the J gene TRBJ1-2, with 7 bases aligning to TRBD1. The ends lost 6 bases at V and 0 bases at J; junction bases unmatched: 7. Germline V gene data show CDR1 as MNHEY and CDR2 as SVGAGI. The CDR3 contains 15 residues. The DNA of the CDR3 is TGTGCCAGCAGCCGAGGACAGGCTGCTAACTATGGCTACACCTTC. It specifies CASSRGQAANYGYTF.

The chain links TRBV5-8 to TRBJ1-6, with a weak D call TRBD1 (6 bases). The CDR3 is 14 residues long. Trimming stripped 3 bases from V and 7 bases from J, with 11 bases between. Per the germline V gene, CDR1 is SGHTS and CDR2 is YDEGEE. Here the CDR3 DNA reads TGTGCCAGCAGCTACAGGGTGTCGAATTCACCCCTCCACTTT. Translated, it gives CASSYRVSNSPLHF.

The CDR3 nucleotides read TGTGCCAGCAGTTCATCCACGGGAAATCAGCCCCAGCATTTT. Protein: CASSSSTGNQPQHF. V is TRBV2 and J is TRBJ1-5; D remains ambiguous. Trimming took 5 bases from V and 4 from J, leaving 12 bases between them. The CDR3 extends over 14 amino acids. CDR1 SNHLY and CDR2 FYNNEI come from the germline V gene.

This chain connects TRBV6-6 to TRBJ2-5, with D uncertain. Trimming left V 6 bases short and J 5 bases short, with 13 bases between. This CDR3 comprises 13 residues. CDR1 MNHNY and CDR2 SVGAGI come from the germline V gene (reference sequence). CDR3 amino acids: CASRDTRKETQYF. CDR3 DNA sequence: TGTGCCAGCAGAGATACTCGGAAGGAGACCCAGTACTTC.

This clone was recorded a few times. The V gene is TRBV7-8, the J gene TRBJ2-7; 9 nucleotides match TRBD1. Germline V lookup: CDR1 SGHVS, CDR2 FQNEAQ. The CDR3 length is 14 residues. Trimming removed 8 bases from V and 4 bases from J; junction bases left unmatched: 9. CDR3 bases: TGTGCCAGCGGTACAGGGGGCGCGGGATACGAGCAGTACTTC. Amino acids: CASGTGGAGYEQYF.